One sample yielded the 14 T cell receptor beta chains listed below, sequenced in a study of vaccination and CD4 T cells after COVID-19. The antigens for these receptors are not known. An Oncomine TCR Beta short-read assay was used to sequence the DNA from cultured CD4+ T cells. TCRdb used MiXCR to reprocess the PCR reads, holding one entry per CDR3 protein. The table records about 11,000 distinct CDR3 sequences, over 60% of them present only once. Treatment given: roughly 10-day PBMC culture with coronavirus spike peptide pools or control peptides (ViraFEST assay). Sequences were obtained from CD4+ T cells from blood, cultured in vitro. These receptors were taken from a human donor who had recovered from COVID-19.

This rearrangement joins TRBV7-8 to TRBJ1-6; the D is unclear. Germline V lookup: CDR1 SGHVS, CDR2 FQNEAQ. V lost 8 bases and J lost 8, with 13 bases in between. This CDR3 has 13 residues. The chain's CDR3 is CASGTRNDSPLHF. The CDR3 coding sequence is TGTGCCAGCGGCACCAGGAACGATTCACCCCTCCACTTT.

V gene TRBV28 combines with J gene TRBJ1-1, with D tentatively TRBD1 (5 bases). The CDR3 runs to 13 residues. V was trimmed by 8 bases and J by 1 base, leaving 11 bases between them. The V gene's germline CDR1 is MDHEN and CDR2 SYDVKM. DNA of the CDR3: TGTGCCAGCGGAGCAGGGAGGAACACTGAAGCTTTCTTT. Protein: CASGAGRNTEAFF.

This clonotype was seen a handful of times. V and J are TRBV28 and TRBJ1-1, with 10 bases identical to TRBD1. V shed 8 bases and J 4 bases; nucleotides not matched to a gene: 1. The CDR3 spans 12 residues. From germline, CDR1 is MDHEN and CDR2 SYDVKM. The CDR3 protein is CASRTGGTEAFF. CDR3 sequence (DNA): TGTGCCAGCCGGACAGGGGGCACTGAAGCTTTCTTT. The complete variable domain, with remaining parts taken from reference TRBV28 and TRBJ1-1, reads DVKVTQSSRYLVKRTGEKVFLECVQDMDHENMFWYRQDPGLGLRLIYFSYDVKMKEKGDIPEGYSVSREKKERFSLILESASTNQTSMYLCASRTGGTEAFFGQGTRLTVV.

This clonotype showed up just once. V gene TRBV21-1 combines with J gene TRBJ2-3. TRBV21-1 is a pseudogene locus. The CDR3 has 16 residues. The CDR3 sequence is CASSKVIRRRTDTQYF. The CDR3 DNA follows: TGTGCCAGCAGCAAAGTTATTCGGAGACGCACAGATACGCAGTATTTT.

V gene TRBV4-1 combines with J gene TRBJ1-5; TRBD1 aligns across 11 bases. The CDR3 consists of 18 residues. Germline lookup yields CDR1 MGHRA and CDR2 YSYEKL. Losses at the gene ends were 1 base for V and 2 bases for J; bases not matched to a gene: 7. CDR3 amino acids: CASSQGTGGNRGNQPQHF. The CDR3 nucleotides read TGCGCCAGCAGCCAAGGGACAGGGGGCAATAGAGGCAATCAGCCCCAGCATTTT.

Here the CDR3 reads CASSRGKGNTEAFF. As DNA, the CDR3 is TGTGCCAGCAGCAGGGGCAAGGGGAACACTGAAGCTTTCTTT. The chain uses TRBV21-1 and TRBJ1-1; the table's D call, TRBD1, was not checked against the DNA. TRBV21-1 is a recognized pseudogene. The length of the CDR3 is 14 residues.

V gene TRBV7-2 combines with J gene TRBJ1-2; maybe TRBD1 (5 bases). Trimming took 3 bases from V and 1 from J, leaving 9 bases between them. Germline CDR1 reads SGHTA; CDR2 reads FQGNSA. This CDR3 has 14 residues. The CDR3 region has the DNA TGTGCCAGCAGCTTTGGGGGGGTTAACTATGGCTACACCTTC. This translates into CASSFGGVNYGYTF.

The chain has TRBV7-2 and TRBJ2-6; D possibly corresponds to TRBD1 (5 bases). Germline CDR1 and CDR2: SGHTA and FQGNSA. The CDR3 is made up of 17 amino acids. V was shortened by 2 bases and J by 0 bases, with 11 bases between the two germline ends. The CDR3 DNA reads as TGTGCCAGCAGCTTACAAGGGGTGGGCTCTGGGGCCAACGTCCTGACTTTC. It encodes CASSLQGVGSGANVLTF.

The J gene is TRBJ2-7, the V gene TRBV12-3 or TRBV12-4, with D possibly being TRBD1 or TRBD2 (6 bases each). V was clipped by 6 bases and J by 0 bases, with 15 bases between them. This CDR3 spans 15 amino acids. CDR3 coding DNA: TGTGCCAGCAGCGGGGGCAGGGCCAGCTCCTACGAGCAGTACTTC. Translated: CASSGGRASSYEQYF.

This clonotype appeared a single time. The chain combines TRBV6-1 with TRBJ1-5, with a tentative D call TRBD1 (6 bases). The germline V and J ends were trimmed by 6 bases and 6 bases, with 33 bases remaining between them. Germline assignment: CDR1 MNHNS and CDR2 SASEGT. The CDR3 consists of 20 residues. CDR3 sequence reads: CASSGKHRQATGRIGQPQHF. The CDR3 DNA reads TGTGCCAGCAGCGGAAAGCATCGACAGGCCACCGGGAGGATAGGTCAGCCCCAGCATTTT.

The V gene is TRBV6-2 or TRBV6-3, the J gene TRBJ1-6; possibly TRBD1 for D (5 bases). The CDR3 has 15 residues. Germline CDR1 and CDR2: MNHEY and SVGEGT. V was cut by 7 bases and J by 7 bases, with 17 bases left in between. CDR3 sequence (DNA): TGTGCCAGCAACCTCCCGACAGCGAAGAATTCACCCCTCCACTTT. This gives the protein CASNLPTAKNSPLHF.

J is TRBJ1-2 and V is TRBV20-1; D is possibly TRBD1 (5 bases). This CDR3 has 14 amino acids. CDR1 and CDR2 (germline): DFQATT, SNEGSKA (reference sequence). With 1 base removed from V and 6 bases from J, the gap between germline ends came to 15 bases. The CDR3 nucleotides are TGCAGTGCTAGAGGGCAGGGAGGAATCGATGGCTACACCTTC. This encodes CSARGQGGIDGYTF.

The chain recombines TRBV7-2 with TRBJ1-2, with 9 bases that match TRBD1. The CDR3 totals 16 residues. Germline V gene data show CDR1 as SGHTA and CDR2 as FQGNSA. V lost 1 base, J lost 8 bases, and 11 bases stayed unmatched. CDR3 in DNA: TGTGCCAGCAGCTTAGTCAGGGGGGGACAGGGAGGCGGCTACACCTTC. Translating gives CASSLVRGGQGGGYTF. Full variable domain (rest looked up from reference TRBV7-2 and TRBJ1-2): GAGVSQSPSNKVTEKGKDVELRCDPISGHTALYWYRQSLGQGLEFLIYFQGNSAPDKSGLPSDRFSAERTGGSVSTLTIQRTQQEDSAVYLCASSLVRGGQGGGYTFGSGTRLTVV.

This rearrangement joins TRBV4-1 to TRBJ1-5; weak D call: TRBD1 (5 bases). This CDR3 region has 16 residues. Germline V lookup: CDR1 MGHRA, CDR2 YSYEKL. V was trimmed by 0 bases and J by 2 bases, leaving 11 bases between them. The CDR3 loop is CASSQDRGSGNQPQHF. In DNA, the CDR3 is TGCGCCAGCAGCCAAGATCGGGGGAGCGGCAATCAGCCCCAGCATTTT.